The clone carrying this TCR beta chain is medium-sized by share. The antigen is undetermined. Germline and genes here are mouse. From the germline J gene comes the end of the CDR3, since the read stops 1 residue before it. This sample was included in a study of tissue T cells after allogeneic stem cell transplantation. Germline values: CDR1 LGHDT, CDR2 YNNKQL (reference sequence). The CDR3 covers 14 residues. V lost 5 bases, J lost 7 bases, and 7 bases stayed unmatched. The study, taken as a whole, reports: Few T cell clones were shared across patients, but motif clusters showed tissue-specific shared signatures. In patients and mice, blood and spleen missed much of tissue repertoire.

Method: immunoSEQ multiplex PCR; TCRdb's copy keeps in-frame clones and lacks some. The table includes about 8,300 clones, around 48% detected once. Time point in this sample: mouse harvest day 7 after allogeneic transplant. Mouse grafts combined 10^7 T-cell-depleted bone marrow cells with 10^6 splenic CD5+ T cells. This mouse GVHD model was MHC-mismatched B6 to BALB/c, profiled day 7 or 14. The receptor was isolated from a female BALB/c mouse given C57BL/6 T cells with graft-versus-host disease after an allogeneic hematopoietic cell transplant. This chain joins TRBV4 and TRBJ2-7, with 11 nucleotides matching TRBD2. The sequencing input was gut tissue. CDR3 sequence: CASSPGTGGGEQYF. The sequenced CDR3 bases are TGTGCCAGCAGCCCCGGGACTGGGGGTGGAGAACAGTAC.